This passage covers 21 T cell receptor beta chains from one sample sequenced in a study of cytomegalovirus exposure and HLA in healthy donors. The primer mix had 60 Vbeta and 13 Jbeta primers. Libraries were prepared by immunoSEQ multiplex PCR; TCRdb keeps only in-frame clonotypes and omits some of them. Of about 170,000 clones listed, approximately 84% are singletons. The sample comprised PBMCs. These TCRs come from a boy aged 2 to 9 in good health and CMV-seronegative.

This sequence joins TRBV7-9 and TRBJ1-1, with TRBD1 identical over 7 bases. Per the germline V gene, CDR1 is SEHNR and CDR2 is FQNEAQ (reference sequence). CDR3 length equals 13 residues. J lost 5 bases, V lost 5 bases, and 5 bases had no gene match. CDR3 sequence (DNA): TGTGCCAGCAGCGACCCGACAGGGACTGAAGCTTTCTTT. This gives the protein CASSDPTGTEAFF.

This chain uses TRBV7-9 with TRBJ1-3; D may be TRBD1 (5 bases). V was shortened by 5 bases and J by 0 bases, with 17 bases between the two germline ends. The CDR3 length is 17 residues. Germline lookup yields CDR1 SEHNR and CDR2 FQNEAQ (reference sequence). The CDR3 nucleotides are TGTGCCAGCAGCGCACTCCGGGACTCATACTCTGGAAACACCATATATTTT. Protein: CASSALRDSYSGNTIYF. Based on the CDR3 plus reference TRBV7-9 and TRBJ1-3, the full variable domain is DTGVSQNPRHKITKRGQNVTFRCDPISEHNRLYWYRQTLGQGPEFLTYFQNEAQLEKSRLLSDRFSAERPKGSFSTLEIQRTEQGDSAMYLCASSALRDSYSGNTIYFGEGSWLTVV.

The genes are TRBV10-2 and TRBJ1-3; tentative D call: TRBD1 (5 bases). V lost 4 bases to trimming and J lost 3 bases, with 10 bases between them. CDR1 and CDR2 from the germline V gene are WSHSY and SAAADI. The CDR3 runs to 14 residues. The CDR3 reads CASSGRQGGNTIYF. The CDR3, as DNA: TGCGCCAGCAGTGGTCGCCAGGGTGGAAACACCATATATTTT.

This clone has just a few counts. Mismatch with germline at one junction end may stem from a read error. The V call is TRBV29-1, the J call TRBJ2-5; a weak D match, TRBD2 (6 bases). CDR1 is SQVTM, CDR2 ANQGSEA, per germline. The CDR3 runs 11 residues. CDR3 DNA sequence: TGCAGCGTTATCGAGGGCATGGGGGAGGACTTC. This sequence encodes CSVIEGMGEDF.

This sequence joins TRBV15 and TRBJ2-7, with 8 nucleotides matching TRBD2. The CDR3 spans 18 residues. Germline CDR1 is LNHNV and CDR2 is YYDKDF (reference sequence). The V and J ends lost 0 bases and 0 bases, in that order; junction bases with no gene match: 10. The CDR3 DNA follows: TGTGCCACCAGCAGAGATCGGCTCTATGCGGGAGGCTCCTACGAGCAGTACTTC. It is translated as CATSRDRLYAGGSYEQYF.

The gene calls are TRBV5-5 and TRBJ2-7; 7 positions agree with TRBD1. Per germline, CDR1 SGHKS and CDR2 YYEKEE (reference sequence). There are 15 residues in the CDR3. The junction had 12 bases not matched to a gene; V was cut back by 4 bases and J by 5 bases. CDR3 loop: CASSPPGQGVDEQYF. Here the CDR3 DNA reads TGTGCCAGCAGCCCACCGGGGCAGGGGGTGGACGAGCAGTACTTC.

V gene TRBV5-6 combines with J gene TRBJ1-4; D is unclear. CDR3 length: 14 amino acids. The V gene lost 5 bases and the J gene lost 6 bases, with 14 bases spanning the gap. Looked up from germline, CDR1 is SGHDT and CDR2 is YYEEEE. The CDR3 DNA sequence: TGTGCCAGCAGAGTTCGAGGGTCCGATGAAAAACTGTTTTTT. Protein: CASRVRGSDEKLFF.

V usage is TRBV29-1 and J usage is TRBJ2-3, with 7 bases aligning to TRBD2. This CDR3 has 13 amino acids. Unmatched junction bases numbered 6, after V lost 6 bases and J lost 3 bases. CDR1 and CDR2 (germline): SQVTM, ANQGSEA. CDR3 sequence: CSVWAGETDTQYF. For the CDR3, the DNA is TGCAGCGTGTGGGCGGGAGAAACAGATACGCAGTATTTT.

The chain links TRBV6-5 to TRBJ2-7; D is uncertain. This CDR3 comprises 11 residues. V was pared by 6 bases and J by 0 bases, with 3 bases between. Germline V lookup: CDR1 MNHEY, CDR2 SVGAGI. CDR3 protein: CASSNSYEQYF. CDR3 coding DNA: TGTGCCAGCAGCAACTCCTACGAGCAGTACTTC.

The DNA for the CDR3 is TGTGCCAGTAGTATTAGCGCAGGGGGCCACTATGGCTACACCTTC. Amino acids: CASSISAGGHYGYTF. The chain carries TRBV19 and TRBJ1-2, with 8 bases identical to TRBD1. Germline V gives CDR1 LNHDA, CDR2 SQIVND (reference sequence). This CDR3 spans 15 amino acids. V lost 3 bases, J lost 3 bases, and 6 bases stayed unmatched.

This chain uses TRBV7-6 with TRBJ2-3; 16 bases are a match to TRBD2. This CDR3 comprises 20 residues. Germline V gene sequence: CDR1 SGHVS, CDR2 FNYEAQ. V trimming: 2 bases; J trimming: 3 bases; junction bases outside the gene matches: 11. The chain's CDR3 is CASSLPPRGGLAGGTDTQYF. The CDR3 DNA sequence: TGTGCCAGCAGCTTACCCCCTCGAGGGGGACTAGCGGGAGGGACAGATACGCAGTATTTT. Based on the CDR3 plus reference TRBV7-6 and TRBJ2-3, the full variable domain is GAGVSQSPRYKVTKRGQDVALRCDPISGHVSLYWYRQALGQGPEFLTYFNYEAQQDKSGLPNDRFSAERPEGSISTLTIQRTEQRDSAMYRCASSLPPRGGLAGGTDTQYFGPGTRLTVL.

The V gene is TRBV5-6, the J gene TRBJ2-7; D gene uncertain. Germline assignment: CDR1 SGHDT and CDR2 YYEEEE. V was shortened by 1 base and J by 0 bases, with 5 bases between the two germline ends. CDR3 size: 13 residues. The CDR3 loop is CASSLPDSYEQYF. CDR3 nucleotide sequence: TGTGCCAGCAGCTTGCCAGACTCCTACGAGCAGTACTTC.

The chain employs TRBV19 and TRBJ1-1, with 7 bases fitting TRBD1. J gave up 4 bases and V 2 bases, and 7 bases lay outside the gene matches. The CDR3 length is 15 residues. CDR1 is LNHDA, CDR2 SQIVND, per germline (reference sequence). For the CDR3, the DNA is TGTGCCAGTAGTATACTTCAGGGGGGAGGCACTGAAGCTTTCTTT. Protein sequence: CASSILQGGGTEAFF. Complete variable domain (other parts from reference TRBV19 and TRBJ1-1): DGGITQSPKYLFRKEGQNVTLSCEQNLNHDAMYWYRQDPGQGLRLIYYSQIVNDFQKGDIAEGYSVSREKKESFPLTVTSAQKNPTAFYLCASSILQGGGTEAFFGQGTRLTVV.

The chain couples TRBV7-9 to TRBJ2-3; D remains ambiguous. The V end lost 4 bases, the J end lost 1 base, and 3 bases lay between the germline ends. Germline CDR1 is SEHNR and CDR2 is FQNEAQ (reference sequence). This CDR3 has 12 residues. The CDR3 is CASSSGTDTQYF. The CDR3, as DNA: TGTGCCAGCAGCTCCGGCACAGATACGCAGTATTTT.

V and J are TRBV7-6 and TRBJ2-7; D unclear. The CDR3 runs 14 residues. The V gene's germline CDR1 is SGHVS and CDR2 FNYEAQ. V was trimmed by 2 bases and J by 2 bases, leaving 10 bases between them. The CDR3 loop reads CASSLLMAAYEQYF. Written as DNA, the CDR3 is TGTGCCAGCAGCTTACTCATGGCCGCCTACGAGCAGTACTTC. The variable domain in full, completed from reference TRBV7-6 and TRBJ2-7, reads GAGVSQSPRYKVTKRGQDVALRCDPISGHVSLYWYRQALGQGPEFLTYFNYEAQQDKSGLPNDRFSAERPEGSISTLTIQRTEQRDSAMYRCASSLLMAAYEQYFGPGTRLTVT.

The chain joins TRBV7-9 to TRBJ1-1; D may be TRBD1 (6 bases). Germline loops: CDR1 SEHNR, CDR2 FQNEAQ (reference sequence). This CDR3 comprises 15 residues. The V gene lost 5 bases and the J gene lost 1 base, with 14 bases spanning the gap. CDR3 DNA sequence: TGTGCCAGCAGCCGGGACATCGCCCCGAACACTGAAGCTTTCTTT. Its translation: CASSRDIAPNTEAFF.

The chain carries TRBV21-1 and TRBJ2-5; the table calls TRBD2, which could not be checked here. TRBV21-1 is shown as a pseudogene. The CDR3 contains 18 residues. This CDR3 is CASIPSGTSGDRGETQYF. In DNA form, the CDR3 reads TGTGCCAGCATACCATCCGGGACTAGCGGGGATCGGGGGGAGACCCAGTACTTC.

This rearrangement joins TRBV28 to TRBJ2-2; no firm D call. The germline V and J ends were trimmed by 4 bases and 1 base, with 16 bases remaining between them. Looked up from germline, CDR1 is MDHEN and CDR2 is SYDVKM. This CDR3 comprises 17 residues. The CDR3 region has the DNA TGTGCCAGCAGTTCATCTGAGACGGCAGGGAACACCGGGGAGCTGTTTTTT. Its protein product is CASSSSETAGNTGELFF. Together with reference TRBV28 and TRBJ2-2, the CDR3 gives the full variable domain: DVKVTQSSRYLVKRTGEKVFLECVQDMDHENMFWYRQDPGLGLRLIYFSYDVKMKEKGDIPEGYSVSREKKERFSLILESASTNQTSMYLCASSSSETAGNTGELFFGEGSRLTVL.

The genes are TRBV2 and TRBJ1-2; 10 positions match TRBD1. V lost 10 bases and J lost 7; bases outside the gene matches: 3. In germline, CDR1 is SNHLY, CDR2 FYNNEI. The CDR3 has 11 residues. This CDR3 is CAIGTGVGYTF. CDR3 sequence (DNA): TGTGCCATAGGGACAGGGGTTGGCTACACCTTC.

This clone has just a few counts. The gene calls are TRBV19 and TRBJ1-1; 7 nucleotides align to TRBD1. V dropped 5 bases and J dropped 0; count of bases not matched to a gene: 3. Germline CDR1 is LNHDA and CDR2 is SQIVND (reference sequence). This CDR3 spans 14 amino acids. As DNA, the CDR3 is TGTGCCAGTAGTTCGGGACAGTTGAACACTGAAGCTTTCTTT. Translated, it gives CASSSGQLNTEAFF.

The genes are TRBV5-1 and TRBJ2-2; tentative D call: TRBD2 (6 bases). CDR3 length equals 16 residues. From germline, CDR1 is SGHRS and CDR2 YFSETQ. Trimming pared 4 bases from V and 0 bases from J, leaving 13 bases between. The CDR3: CASSLELASNTGELFF. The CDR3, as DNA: TGCGCCAGCAGCCTAGAACTAGCCTCGAACACCGGGGAGCTGTTTTTT.